This T cell receptor beta chain emerged from a study of identical twins. V was pared by 0 bases and J by 9 bases, with 9 bases between. Germline V gives CDR1 GTSNPN, CDR2 SVGIG (reference sequence). The CDR3 spans 12 residues. TCRdb analysed the 5' RACE reads with MiXCR anew, one entry per CDR3 protein. Of about 220,000 distinct CDR3 sequences listed, 6.5% are singletons. With respect to this clonotype: Antigen specificity is unknown.

Findings and limits, study-wide: Out-of-frame TCR alpha sharing observed in monozygotic twins exceeded model estimates.

These data were also filed under a second study, of T cells expressing NK-cell markers. In that study: In the group of eight sequenced donors, seven were HCMV-seropositive and one was seronegative. Several experiments added an anti-gamma-delta TCR antibody to sort only alpha-beta TCR T cells.

This TCR was sampled from a woman under 30 in good health. The sequencing input was CD8+ T cells sorted from blood. V gene TRBV30 combines with J gene TRBJ2-1; D is undetermined. The CDR3 coding sequence is TGTGCCTGGAGTGTAATGGATCCTGAGCAGTTCTTC. This translates into CAWSVMDPEQFF.